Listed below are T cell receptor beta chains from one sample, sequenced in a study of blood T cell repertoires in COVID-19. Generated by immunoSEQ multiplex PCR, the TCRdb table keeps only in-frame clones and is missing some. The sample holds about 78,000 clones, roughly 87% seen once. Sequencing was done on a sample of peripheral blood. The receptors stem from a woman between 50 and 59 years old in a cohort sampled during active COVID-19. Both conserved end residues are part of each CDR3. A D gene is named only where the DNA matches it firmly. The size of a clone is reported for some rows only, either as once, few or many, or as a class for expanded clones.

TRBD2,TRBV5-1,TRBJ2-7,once,CASSLSSGRPYEQYF,TGCGCCAGCAGCTTGTCTAGCGGGAGGCCCTACGAGCAGTACTTC
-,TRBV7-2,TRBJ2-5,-,CASSLGRPAQETQYF,TGTGCCAGCAGCTTAGGGAGACCCGCTCAAGAGACCCAGTACTTC
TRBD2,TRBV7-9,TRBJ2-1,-,CASGGRGNEQFF,TGTGCCAGCGGCGGGAGAGGGAATGAGCAGTTCTTC
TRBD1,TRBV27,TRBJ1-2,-,CASSPWDSSNYGYTF,TGTGCCAGCAGTCCTTGGGACAGCTCAAACTATGGCTACACCTTC
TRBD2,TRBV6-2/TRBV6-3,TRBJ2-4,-,CASSPGLANIQYF,TGTGCCAGCAGCCCGGGACTAGCCAACATTCAGTACTTC
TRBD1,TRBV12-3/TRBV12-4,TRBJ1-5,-,CASSDRPNQPQHF,TGTGCCAGCTCGGACAGGCCCAATCAGCCCCAGCATTTT
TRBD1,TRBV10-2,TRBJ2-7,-,CASNTGGSSYEQYF,TGCGCCAGCAATACAGGGGGGAGCTCCTACGAGCAGTACTTC
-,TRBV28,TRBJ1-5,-,CASSSPGHHSNQPQHF,TGTGCCAGCAGTTCCCCGGGACATCATAGCAATCAGCCCCAGCATTTT
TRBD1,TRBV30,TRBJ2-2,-,CAWKGQGGVGELFF,TGTGCCTGGAAGGGACAGGGGGGCGTCGGGGAGCTGTTTTTT
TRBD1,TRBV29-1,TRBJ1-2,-,CSVGTTGAALGGYTF,TGCAGCGTTGGGACTACAGGGGCTGCCCTCGGAGGCTACACCTTC
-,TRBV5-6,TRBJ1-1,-,CASSLVALNTEAFF,TGTGCCAGCAGCTTGGTGGCTTTGAACACTGAAGCTTTCTTT
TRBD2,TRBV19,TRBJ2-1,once,CASSLSSGPLNEQFF,TGTGCCAGTAGTCTCTCTAGCGGGCCCTTGAATGAGCAGTTCTTC
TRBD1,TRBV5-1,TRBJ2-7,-,CASSLGDRVHEQYF,TGCGCCAGCAGCTTGGGGGACAGGGTACACGAGCAGTACTTC
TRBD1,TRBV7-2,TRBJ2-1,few,CASSLGQGSRGEQFF,TGTGCCAGCAGCTTAGGACAGGGGTCTCGTGGTGAGCAGTTCTTC
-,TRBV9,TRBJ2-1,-,CASSVEVGGWNEQFF,TGTGCCAGCAGCGTAGAGGTTGGCGGGTGGAATGAGCAGTTCTTC